A single sample gave rise to the 12 T cell receptor beta chains below, sequenced in a study of cytomegalovirus exposure and HLA in healthy donors. It was with 60 Vbeta and 13 Jbeta primers that the PCR ran. This table comes from immunoSEQ multiplex PCR, and its TCRdb copy is limited to in-frame clones, with some not included. Its listing shows about 140,000 clones. Sequencing was carried out using PBMCs. Receptors originate from a man aged 40-49 years in good health and CMV-seronegative.

This chain connects TRBV5-4 to TRBJ1-4, with 9 bases fitting TRBD1. CDR1 and CDR2 from the germline V gene are SGHNT and YYREEE (reference sequence). CDR3 length equals 16 residues. V was pared by 3 bases and J by 3 bases, with 6 bases of the junction left unmatched. The CDR3 DNA reads TGTGCCAGCAGCTGGGGGACAGGGATTGCTAATGAAAAACTGTTTTTT. As protein: CASSWGTGIANEKLFF.

The V gene is TRBV4-2, the J gene TRBJ1-1, with 7 bases identical to TRBD1. CDR1 LGHNA and CDR2 YNFKEQ come from the germline V gene. This CDR3 comprises 16 residues. Trimming cost V 0 bases and J 5 bases; bases outside gene matches: 9. CDR3 in amino acids: CASSQDTDRVGTEAFF. For the CDR3, the DNA is TGTGCCAGCAGCCAAGATACCGACAGGGTAGGAACTGAAGCTTTCTTT.

CDR3 bases: TGCGCCAGCAGCTCCCAAAACTACGAGCAGTACTTC. It specifies CASSSQNYEQYF. The chain carries TRBV5-1 and TRBJ2-7; D gene unclear. In germline, CDR1 is SGHRS, CDR2 YFSETQ. The CDR3 has 12 amino acids. V was cut by 3 bases and J by 3 bases, with 7 bases left in between.

The rearrangement uses TRBV10-1 and TRBJ1-2, with D uncertain. In germline, CDR1 is WNHNN, CDR2 SYGVQD (reference sequence). The germline V and J ends were trimmed by 0 bases and 5 bases, with 22 bases remaining between them. CDR3 length: 18 residues. The CDR3 coding sequence is TGCGCCAGCAGTGAGTCTTGGGCAAACAGCCGGCCGGGGTATGGCTACACCTTC. Its protein is CASSESWANSRPGYGYTF.

The gene calls are TRBV18 and TRBJ2-3; the D gene is possibly TRBD2 (6 bases). The V and J ends lost 1 base and 5 bases respectively, with 13 bases between them. Germline V gene sequence: CDR1 KGHSH, CDR2 LQKENI. The CDR3 runs to 15 residues. CDR3 bases: TGTGCCAGCTCACCACGGGTGACGGGGGAAGATACGCAGTATTTT. It codes for CASSPRVTGEDTQYF.

V is TRBV25-1 and J is TRBJ1-1, with a weak D call TRBD1 (5 bases). V was clipped by 5 bases and J by 9 bases, with 13 bases between them. The CDR3 is 12 residues long. CDR1 and CDR2 from the germline V gene are MGHDK and SYGVNS. The CDR3 bases are TGTGCCAGCAGTAAGACAGAACTCCAAGCTTTCTTT. Amino acid sequence: CASSKTELQAFF.

The V call is TRBV18, the J call TRBJ1-5; 7 bases map to TRBD1. The CDR3 totals 13 residues. V was clipped by 4 bases and J by 6 bases; unmatched bases: 3. Per germline, CDR1 KGHSH and CDR2 LQKENI. This CDR3 reads CASSQGAGQPQHF. For the CDR3, the DNA is TGTGCCAGCTCACAGGGGGCGGGTCAGCCCCAGCATTTT. The full variable domain, in which reference TRBV18 and TRBJ1-5 provide the parts outside the CDR3, is NAGVMQNPRHLVRRRGQEARLRCSPMKGHSHVYWYRQLPEEGLKFMVYLQKENIIDESGMPKERFSAEFPKEGPSILRIQQVVRGDSAAYFCASSQGAGQPQHFGDGTRLSIL.

The chain links TRBV10-3 to TRBJ1-6; D remains unclear. The CDR3 runs to 14 residues. The V gene's germline CDR1 is ENHRY and CDR2 SYGVKD. V was pared by 3 bases and J by 10 bases, with 13 bases between. CDR3 coding DNA: TGTGCCATCAGTGAAGAGAGGGTAGTGTCACCCCTCCACTTT. It is translated as CAISEERVVSPLHF.

This sequence joins TRBV7-3 and TRBJ1-2; 7 nucleotides agree with TRBD1. The CDR3 runs 15 residues. Germline-derived CDR1 and CDR2 are SGHTA and FQGTGA. V gave up 5 bases and J gave up 5 bases; unmatched junction bases: 11. The CDR3 loop is CASSPQGGQLYGYTF. The CDR3 nucleotides read TGTGCCAGCAGCCCACAAGGGGGACAGTTATATGGCTACACCTTC.

About this clone: Other DNA variants within this sample encode the same CDR3. The chain carries TRBV4-1 and TRBJ2-3; 8 positions agree with TRBD1. With V trimmed by 1 base and J by 1 base, 4 bases remained unmatched. Germline V gene sequence: CDR1 MGHRA, CDR2 YSYEKL. This CDR3 comprises 16 residues. The DNA of the CDR3 is TGCGCCAGCAGCCAAGCCGGGACAGGTGGCACAGATACGCAGTATTTT. Translation gives CASSQAGTGGTDTQYF.

The chain has TRBV28 and TRBJ1-1, with 7 nucleotides matching TRBD1. The junction had 5 bases not matched to a gene; V was cut back by 10 bases and J by 6 bases. The CDR3 covers 11 residues. Germline V lookup: CDR1 MDHEN, CDR2 SYDVKM. In nucleotides, the CDR3 is TGTGCCACCGATACAGGGGCTGAAGCTTTCTTT. Protein product: CATDTGAEAFF.

The CDR3 DNA reads as TGTGCCAGCCAGGGACTCCGGGATGAGCAGTTCTTC. As protein: CASQGLRDEQFF. V usage is TRBV28 and J usage is TRBJ2-1, with TRBD2 as a possible D gene (6 bases). Between the trimmed V and J ends, which lost 8 bases and 8 bases, there was a span of 13 bases. CDR1 MDHEN and CDR2 SYDVKM come from the germline V gene. This CDR3 has 12 residues.